The clone carrying this TCR beta chain was detected once. Its specificity is not known. The sample's time point: week 5, during vaccination. Each dose delivered 300 ug of mutant IDH1 20-mer peptide subcutaneously with imiquimod. This sample was taken from a study of a mutant IDH1 vaccine in newly diagnosed glioma. Across the study: Either 4-6 weeks after radiotherapy alone or alongside temozolomide, vaccination was begun. Males made up approximately 60% and females approximately 40% of treated patients, whose mean age was around 41 years. General study results and limits: It seemed that pseudoprogression was not linked to changes in the top peripheral T cell clonotypes.

This CDR3 has 16 residues. CDR1 is SEHNR, CDR2 FQNEAQ, per germline (reference sequence). The V end lost 4 bases, the J end lost 0 bases, and 16 bases lay between the germline ends. Sequenced by immunoSEQ multiplex PCR; TCRdb stores in-frame clones only, minus some. This sample yields roughly 72,000 clones, of which 91% are seen a single time; 0.56% belongs to the top ten. This TCR was sampled from a woman between 50 and 59 years old with glioma. This chain joins TRBV7-9 and TRBJ2-7, with a tentative D call TRBD1 (5 bases). Source: PBMCs, taken from a glioma patient whose treatment included an IDH1 peptide vaccine. CDR3 loop: CASSSRRGSSSYEQYF. CDR3 coding DNA: TGTGCCAGCAGCTCTCGAAGGGGTTCAAGCTCCTACGAGCAGTACTTC.